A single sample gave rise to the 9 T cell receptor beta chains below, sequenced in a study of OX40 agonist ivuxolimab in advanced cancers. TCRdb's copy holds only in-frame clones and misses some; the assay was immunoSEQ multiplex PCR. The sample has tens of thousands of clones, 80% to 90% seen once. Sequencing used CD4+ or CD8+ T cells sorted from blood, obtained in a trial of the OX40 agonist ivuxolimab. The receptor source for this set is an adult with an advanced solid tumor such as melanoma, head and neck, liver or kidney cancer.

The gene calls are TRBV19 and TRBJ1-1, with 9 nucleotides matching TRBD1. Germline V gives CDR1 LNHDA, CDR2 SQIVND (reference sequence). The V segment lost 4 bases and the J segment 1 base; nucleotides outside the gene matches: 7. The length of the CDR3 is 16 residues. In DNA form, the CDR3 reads TGTGCCAGTAGTAGGGTTCCGGGACAGGGGAACACTGAAGCTTTCTTT. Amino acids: CASSRVPGQGNTEAFF.

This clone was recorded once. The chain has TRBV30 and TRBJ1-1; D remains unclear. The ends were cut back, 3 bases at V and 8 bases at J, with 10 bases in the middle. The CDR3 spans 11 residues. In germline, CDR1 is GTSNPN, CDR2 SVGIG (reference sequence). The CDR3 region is CAWSRFGEAFF. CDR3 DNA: TGTGCCTGGAGCCGTTTTGGGGAAGCTTTCTTT.

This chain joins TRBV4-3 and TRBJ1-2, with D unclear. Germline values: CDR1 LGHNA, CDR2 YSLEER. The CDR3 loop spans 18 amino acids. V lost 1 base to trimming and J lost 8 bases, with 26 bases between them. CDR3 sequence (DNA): TGCGCCAGCAGCCAAGGAAGGATTGGAGGGTTTCATCCATCGGGCTACACCTTC. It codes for CASSQGRIGGFHPSGYTF.

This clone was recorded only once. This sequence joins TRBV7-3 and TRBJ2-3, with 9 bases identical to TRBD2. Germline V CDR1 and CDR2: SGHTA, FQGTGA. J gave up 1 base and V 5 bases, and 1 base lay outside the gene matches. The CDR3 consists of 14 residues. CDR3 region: CASSPSGGTDTQYF. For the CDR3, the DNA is TGTGCCAGCAGCCCTAGCGGGGGCACAGATACGCAGTATTTT.

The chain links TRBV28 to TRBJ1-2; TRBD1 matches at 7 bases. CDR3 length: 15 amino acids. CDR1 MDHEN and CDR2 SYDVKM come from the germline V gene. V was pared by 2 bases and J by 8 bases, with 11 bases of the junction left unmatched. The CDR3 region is CASSLAGDRSSGYTF. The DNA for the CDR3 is TGTGCCAGCAGTTTAGCGGGGGACAGATCTAGCGGCTACACCTTC.

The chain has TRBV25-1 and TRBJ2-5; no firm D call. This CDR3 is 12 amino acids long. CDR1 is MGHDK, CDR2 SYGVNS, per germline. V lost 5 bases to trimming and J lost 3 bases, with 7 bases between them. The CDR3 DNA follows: TGTGCCAGCAGTTGGCAGGAAGAGACCCAGTACTTC. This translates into CASSWQEETQYF.

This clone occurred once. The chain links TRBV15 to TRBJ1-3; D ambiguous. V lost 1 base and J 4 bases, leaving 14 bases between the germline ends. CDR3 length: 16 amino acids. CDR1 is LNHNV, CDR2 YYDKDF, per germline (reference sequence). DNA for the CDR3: TGTGCCACCAGCAGAGGTTATATTGCTTCCGGAAACACCATATATTTT. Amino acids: CATSRGYIASGNTIYF.

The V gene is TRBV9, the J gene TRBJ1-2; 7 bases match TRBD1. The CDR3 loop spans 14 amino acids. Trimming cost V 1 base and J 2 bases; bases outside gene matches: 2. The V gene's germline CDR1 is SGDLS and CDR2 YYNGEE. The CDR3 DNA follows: TGTGCCAGCAGCGTAACGACAGGGAACTATGGCTACACCTTC. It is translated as CASSVTTGNYGYTF.

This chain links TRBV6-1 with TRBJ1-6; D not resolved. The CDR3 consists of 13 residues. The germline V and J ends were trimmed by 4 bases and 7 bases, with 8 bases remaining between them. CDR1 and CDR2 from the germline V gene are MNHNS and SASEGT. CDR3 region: CASSGVRNSPLHF. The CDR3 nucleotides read TGTGCCAGCAGTGGAGTCCGCAATTCACCCCTCCACTTT.